The present T cell receptor (beta chain) was sequenced within a study of control samples from healthy donors and cancer patients. Profiled with immunoSEQ multiplex PCR; TCRdb holds only in-frame clones, not every one. The repertoire consists of about 170,000 clones, with roughly 91% occurring once and the leading ten covering 1.5%. CDR3 length equals 15 residues. In germline, CDR1 is MNHEY, CDR2 SVGEGT. Germline trimming cut 6 bases from V and 1 base from J; bases unmatched to any gene: 6. This chain connects TRBV6-2 or TRBV6-3 to TRBJ2-7, with 10 bases fitting TRBD2. Material: blood. This TCR came from a woman in her 30s in good health. CDR3: CASSPTSGRSYEQYF. In DNA, the CDR3 is TGTGCCAGCAGCCCGACTAGCGGGCGATCCTACGAGCAGTACTTC.